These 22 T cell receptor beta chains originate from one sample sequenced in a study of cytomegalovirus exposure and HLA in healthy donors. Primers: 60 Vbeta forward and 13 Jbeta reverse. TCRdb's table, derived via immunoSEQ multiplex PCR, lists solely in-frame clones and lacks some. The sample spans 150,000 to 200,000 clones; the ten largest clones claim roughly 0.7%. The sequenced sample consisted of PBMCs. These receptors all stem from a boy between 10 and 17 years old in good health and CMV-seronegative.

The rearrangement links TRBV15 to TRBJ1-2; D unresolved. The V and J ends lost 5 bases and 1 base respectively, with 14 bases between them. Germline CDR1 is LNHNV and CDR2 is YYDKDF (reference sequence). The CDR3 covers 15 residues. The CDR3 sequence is CATSYLRGSNYGYTF. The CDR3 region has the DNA TGTGCCACCAGCTACCTCCGAGGGAGTAACTATGGCTACACCTTC.

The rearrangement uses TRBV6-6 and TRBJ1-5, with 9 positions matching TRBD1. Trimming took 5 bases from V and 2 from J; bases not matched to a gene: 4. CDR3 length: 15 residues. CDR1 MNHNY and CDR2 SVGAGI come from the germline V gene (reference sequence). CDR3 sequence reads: CASSPRTGGNQPQHF. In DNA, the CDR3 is TGTGCCAGCAGTCCCCGGACAGGGGGCAATCAGCCCCAGCATTTT.

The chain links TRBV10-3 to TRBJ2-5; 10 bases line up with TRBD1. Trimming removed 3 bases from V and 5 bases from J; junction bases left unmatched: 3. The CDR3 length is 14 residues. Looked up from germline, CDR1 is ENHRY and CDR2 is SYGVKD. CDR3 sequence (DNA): TGTGCCATCAGTGACCCGACAGGGGGCGAGACCCAGTACTTC. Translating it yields CAISDPTGGETQYF.

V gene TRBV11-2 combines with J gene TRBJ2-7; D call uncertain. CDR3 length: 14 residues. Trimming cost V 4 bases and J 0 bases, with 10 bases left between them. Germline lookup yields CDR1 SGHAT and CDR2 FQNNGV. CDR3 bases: TGTGCCAGCAGCTACGACTCCGGCTCCTACGAGCAGTACTTC. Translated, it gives CASSYDSGSYEQYF.

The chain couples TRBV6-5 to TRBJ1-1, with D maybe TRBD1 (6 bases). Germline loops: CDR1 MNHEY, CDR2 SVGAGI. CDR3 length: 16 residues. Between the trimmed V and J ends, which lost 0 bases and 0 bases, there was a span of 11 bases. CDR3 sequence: CASSYSRGSMNTEAFF. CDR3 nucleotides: TGTGCCAGCAGTTACTCAAGGGGGTCTATGAACACTGAAGCTTTCTTT.

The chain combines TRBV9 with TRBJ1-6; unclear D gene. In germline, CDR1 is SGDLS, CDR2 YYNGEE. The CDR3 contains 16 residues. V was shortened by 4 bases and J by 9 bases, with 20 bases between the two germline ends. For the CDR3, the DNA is TGTGCCAGCAGCCAAACGGACTCAATGGGTCCTTCACCCCTCCACTTT. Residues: CASSQTDSMGPSPLHF.

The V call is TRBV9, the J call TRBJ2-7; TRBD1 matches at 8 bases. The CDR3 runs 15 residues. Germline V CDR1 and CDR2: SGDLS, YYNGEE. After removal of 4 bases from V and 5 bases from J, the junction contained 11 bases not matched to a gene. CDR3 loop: CASSRTGSRQHEQYF. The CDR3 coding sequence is TGTGCCAGCAGCAGGACAGGGTCGAGGCAGCACGAGCAGTACTTC.

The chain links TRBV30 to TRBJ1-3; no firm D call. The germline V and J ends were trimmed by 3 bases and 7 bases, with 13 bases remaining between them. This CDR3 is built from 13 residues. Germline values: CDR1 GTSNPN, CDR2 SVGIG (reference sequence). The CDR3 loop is CAWSLGAGNTIYF. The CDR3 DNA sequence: TGTGCCTGGAGCCTGGGTGCGGGGAACACCATATATTTT.

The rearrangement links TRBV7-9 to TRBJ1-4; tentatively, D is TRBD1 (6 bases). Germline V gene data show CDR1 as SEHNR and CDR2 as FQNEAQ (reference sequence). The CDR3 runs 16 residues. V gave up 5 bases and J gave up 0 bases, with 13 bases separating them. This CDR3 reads CASSLGTFATNEKLFF. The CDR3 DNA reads TGTGCCAGCAGCCTAGGGACATTTGCAACTAATGAAAAACTGTTTTTT.

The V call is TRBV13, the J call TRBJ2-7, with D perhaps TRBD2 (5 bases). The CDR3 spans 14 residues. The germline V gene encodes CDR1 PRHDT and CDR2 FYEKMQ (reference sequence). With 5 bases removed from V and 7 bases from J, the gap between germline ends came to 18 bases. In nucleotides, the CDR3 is TGTGCCAGCAGCCAGAGGGTTGGCTTCTGGGAGCAGTACTTC. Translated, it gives CASSQRVGFWEQYF.

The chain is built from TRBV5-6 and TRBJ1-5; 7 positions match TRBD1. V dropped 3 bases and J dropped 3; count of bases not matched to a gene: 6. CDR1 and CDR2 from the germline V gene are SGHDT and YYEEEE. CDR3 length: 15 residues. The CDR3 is CASSYGTANNQPQHF. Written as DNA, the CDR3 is TGTGCCAGCAGCTACGGGACAGCAAACAATCAGCCCCAGCATTTT.

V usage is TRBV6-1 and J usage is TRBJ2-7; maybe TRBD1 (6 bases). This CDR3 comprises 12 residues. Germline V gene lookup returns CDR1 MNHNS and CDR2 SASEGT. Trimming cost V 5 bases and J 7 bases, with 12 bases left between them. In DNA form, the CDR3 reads TGTGCCAGCAGTTTGGGTACAGGGGAGCAGTACTTC. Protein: CASSLGTGEQYF.

The DNA for the CDR3 is TGCGCCAGCAGCCAAGACGACAGGGAGGCATACGAGCAGTACTTC. Its translation: CASSQDDREAYEQYF. The rearrangement links TRBV4-3 to TRBJ2-7, with a possible D match to TRBD1 (7 bases). This CDR3 has 15 residues. Germline CDR1 LGHNA, CDR2 YSLEER. Trimming pared 0 bases from V and 4 bases from J, leaving 13 bases between.

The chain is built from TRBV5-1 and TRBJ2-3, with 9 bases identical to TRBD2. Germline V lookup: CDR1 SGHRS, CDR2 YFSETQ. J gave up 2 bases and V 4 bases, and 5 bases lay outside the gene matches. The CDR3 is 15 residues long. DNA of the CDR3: TGCGCCAGCAGCCAAAGACTAGCGGTCACAGATACGCAGTATTTT. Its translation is CASSQRLAVTDTQYF.

CDR3 in amino acids: CASMAGGDGYTF. CDR3 nucleotides: TGTGCCAGTATGGCAGGGGGCGATGGCTACACCTTC. The gene calls are TRBV19 and TRBJ1-2; TRBD1 matches at 8 bases. J lost 6 bases, V lost 7 bases, and 4 bases had no gene match. The CDR3 length is 12 residues. Per germline, CDR1 LNHDA and CDR2 SQIVND (reference sequence).

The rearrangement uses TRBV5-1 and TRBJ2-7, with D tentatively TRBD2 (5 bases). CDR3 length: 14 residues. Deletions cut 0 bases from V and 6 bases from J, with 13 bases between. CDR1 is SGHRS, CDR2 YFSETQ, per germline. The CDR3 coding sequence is TGCGCCAGCAGCTTGGGAGGGCTCGGCCTCGAGCAGTACTTC. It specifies CASSLGGLGLEQYF.

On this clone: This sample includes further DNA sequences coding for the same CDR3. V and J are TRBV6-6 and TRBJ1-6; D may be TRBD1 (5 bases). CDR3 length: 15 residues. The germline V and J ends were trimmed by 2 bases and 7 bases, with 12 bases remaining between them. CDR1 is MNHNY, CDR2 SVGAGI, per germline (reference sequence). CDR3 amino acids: CASSYTQGPNSPLHF. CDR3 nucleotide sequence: TGTGCCAGCAGTTACACCCAGGGCCCAAATTCACCCCTCCACTTT.

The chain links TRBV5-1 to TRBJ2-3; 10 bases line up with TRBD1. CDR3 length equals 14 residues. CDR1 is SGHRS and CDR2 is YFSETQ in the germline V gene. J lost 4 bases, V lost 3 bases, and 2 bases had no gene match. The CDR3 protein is CASSSGQGADTQYF. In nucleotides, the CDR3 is TGCGCCAGCAGCTCAGGACAGGGGGCAGATACGCAGTATTTT.

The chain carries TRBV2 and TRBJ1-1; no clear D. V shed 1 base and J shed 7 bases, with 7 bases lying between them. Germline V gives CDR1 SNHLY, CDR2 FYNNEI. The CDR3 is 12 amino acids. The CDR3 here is CASSEGAFEAFF. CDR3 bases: TGTGCCAGCAGTGAAGGGGCCTTTGAAGCTTTCTTT.

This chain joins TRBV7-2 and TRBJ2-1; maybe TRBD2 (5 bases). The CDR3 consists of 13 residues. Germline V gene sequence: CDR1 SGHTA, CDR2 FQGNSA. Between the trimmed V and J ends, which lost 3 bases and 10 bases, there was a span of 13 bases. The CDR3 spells CASSFSSPGEQFF. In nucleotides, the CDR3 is TGTGCCAGCAGCTTTTCCTCCCCGGGGGAGCAGTTCTTC.

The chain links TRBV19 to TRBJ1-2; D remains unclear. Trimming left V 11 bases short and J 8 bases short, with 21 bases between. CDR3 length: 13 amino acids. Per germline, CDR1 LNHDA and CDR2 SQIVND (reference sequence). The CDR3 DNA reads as TGTGCCGGAAAACATCCACAGACCCACGGCTACACCTTC. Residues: CAGKHPQTHGYTF.

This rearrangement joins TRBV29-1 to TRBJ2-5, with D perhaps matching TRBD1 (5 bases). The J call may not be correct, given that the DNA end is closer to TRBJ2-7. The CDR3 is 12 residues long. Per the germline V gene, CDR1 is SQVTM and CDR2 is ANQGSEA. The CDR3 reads CSVETGSYEQYF. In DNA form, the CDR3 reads TGCAGCGTTGAAACAGGCTCCTACGAGCAGTACTTC.